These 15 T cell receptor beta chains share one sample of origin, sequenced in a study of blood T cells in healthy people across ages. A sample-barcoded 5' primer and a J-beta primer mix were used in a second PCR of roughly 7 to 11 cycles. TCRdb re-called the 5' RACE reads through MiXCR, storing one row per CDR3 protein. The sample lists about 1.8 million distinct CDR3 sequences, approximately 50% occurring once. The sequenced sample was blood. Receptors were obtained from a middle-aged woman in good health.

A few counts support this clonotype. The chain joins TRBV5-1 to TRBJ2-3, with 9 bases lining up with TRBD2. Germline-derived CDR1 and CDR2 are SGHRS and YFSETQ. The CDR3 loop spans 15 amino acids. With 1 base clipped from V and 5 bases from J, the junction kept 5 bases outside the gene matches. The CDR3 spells CASSLPSGAVDTQYF. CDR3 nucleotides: TGCGCCAGCAGCTTGCCTAGCGGGGCGGTAGATACGCAGTATTTT.

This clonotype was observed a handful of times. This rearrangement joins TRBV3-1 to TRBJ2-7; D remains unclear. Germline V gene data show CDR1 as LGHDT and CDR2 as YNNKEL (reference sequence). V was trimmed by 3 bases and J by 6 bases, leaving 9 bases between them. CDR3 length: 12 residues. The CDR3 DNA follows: TGTGCCAGCAGCCACTTAGGGCCCGAGCAGTACTTC. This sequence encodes CASSHLGPEQYF.

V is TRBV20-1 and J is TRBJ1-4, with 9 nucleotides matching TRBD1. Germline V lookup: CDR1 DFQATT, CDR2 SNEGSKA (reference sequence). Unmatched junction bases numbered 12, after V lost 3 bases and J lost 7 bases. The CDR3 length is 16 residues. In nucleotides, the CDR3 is TGCAGTGCTAGCCCCCCCGGGGGGACAGGGTTTGAAAAACTGTTTTTT. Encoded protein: CSASPPGGTGFEKLFF.

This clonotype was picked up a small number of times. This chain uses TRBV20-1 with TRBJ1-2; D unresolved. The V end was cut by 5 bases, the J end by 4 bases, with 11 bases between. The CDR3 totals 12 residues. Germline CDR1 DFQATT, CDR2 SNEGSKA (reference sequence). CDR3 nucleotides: TGCAGTGCTGTCAGCGCAGCCTATGGCTACACCTTC. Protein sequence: CSAVSAAYGYTF.

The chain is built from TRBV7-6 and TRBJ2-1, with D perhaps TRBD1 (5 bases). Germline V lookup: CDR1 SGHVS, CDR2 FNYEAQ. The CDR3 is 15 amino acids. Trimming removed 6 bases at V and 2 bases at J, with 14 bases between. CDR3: CASSSAGMAYNEQFF. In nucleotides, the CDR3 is TGTGCCAGCAGTTCGGCAGGGATGGCCTACAATGAGCAGTTCTTC.

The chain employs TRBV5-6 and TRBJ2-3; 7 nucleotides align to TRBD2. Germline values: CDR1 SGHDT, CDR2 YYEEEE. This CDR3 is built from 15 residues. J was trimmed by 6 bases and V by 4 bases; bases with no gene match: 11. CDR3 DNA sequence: TGTGCCAGCAGCCTACTAGCGATTTTACCTGATACGCAGTATTTT. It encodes CASSLLAILPDTQYF.

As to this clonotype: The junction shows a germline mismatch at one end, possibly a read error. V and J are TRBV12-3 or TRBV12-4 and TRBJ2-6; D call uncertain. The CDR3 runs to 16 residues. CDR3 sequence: CASTLTIGSGANVLTF. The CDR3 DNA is TGTGCCAGCACTTTAACTATTGGCTCTGGGGCCAACGTCCTGACTTTC.

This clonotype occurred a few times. The CDR3 loop is CASSSIKAGRYNEQFF. DNA of the CDR3: TGTGCCAGCAGCTCCATTAAAGCGGGGCGATACAATGAGCAGTTCTTC. The V and J genes are TRBV11-2 and TRBJ2-1, with 7 bases identical to TRBD2. The CDR3 has 16 residues. The germline V gene encodes CDR1 SGHAT and CDR2 FQNNGV. Unmatched junction bases numbered 10, after V lost 4 bases and J lost 4 bases.

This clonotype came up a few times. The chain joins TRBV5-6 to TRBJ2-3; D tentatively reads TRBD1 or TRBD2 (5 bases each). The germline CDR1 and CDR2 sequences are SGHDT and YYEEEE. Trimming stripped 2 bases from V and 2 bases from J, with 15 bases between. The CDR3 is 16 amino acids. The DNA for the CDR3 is TGTGCCAGCAGCTTAAATTTGGGGGATTACACAGATACGCAGTATTTT. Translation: CASSLNLGDYTDTQYF. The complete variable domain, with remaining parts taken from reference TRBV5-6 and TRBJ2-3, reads DAGVTQSPTHLIKTRGQQVTLRCSPKSGHDTVSWYQQALGQGPQFIFQYYEEEERQRGNFPDRFSGHQFPNYSSELNVNALLLGDSALYLCASSLNLGDYTDTQYFGPGTRLTVL.

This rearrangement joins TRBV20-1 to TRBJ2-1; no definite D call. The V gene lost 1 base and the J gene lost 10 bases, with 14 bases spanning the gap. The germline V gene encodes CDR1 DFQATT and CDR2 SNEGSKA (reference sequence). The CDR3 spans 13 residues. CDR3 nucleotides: TGCAGTGCTAGAGGTTCTTCGCTGAGGGAGCAGTTCTTC. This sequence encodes CSARGSSLREQFF.

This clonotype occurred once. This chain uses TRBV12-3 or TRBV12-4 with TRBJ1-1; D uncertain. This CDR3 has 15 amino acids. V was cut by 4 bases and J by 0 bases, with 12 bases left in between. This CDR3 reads CASSSTPQLNTEAFF. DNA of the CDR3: TGTGCCAGCAGTTCTACGCCCCAGCTGAACACTGAAGCTTTCTTT.

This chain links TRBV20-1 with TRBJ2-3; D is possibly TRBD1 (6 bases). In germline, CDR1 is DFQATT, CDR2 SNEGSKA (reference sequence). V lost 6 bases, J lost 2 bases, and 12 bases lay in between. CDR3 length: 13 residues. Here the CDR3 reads CSAPQGNTDTQYF. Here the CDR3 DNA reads TGCAGTGCCCCACAGGGTAACACAGATACGCAGTATTTT.

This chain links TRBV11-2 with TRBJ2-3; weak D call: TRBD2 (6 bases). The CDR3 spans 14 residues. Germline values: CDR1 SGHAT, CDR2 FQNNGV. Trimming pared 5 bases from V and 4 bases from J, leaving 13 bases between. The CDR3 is CASSHTTGADTQYF. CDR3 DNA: TGTGCCAGCAGCCATACGACGGGGGCAGATACGCAGTATTTT.

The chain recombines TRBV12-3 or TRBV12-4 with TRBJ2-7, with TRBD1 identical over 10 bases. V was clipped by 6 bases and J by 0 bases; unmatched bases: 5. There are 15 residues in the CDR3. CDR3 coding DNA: TGTGCCAGCAGGGGCCGGGACAGGGGCTCCTACGAGCAGTACTTC. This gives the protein CASRGRDRGSYEQYF.

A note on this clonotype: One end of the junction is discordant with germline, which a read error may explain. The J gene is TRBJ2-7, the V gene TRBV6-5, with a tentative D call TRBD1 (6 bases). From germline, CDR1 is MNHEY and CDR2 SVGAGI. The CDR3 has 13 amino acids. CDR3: CAGRESGEGEQYF. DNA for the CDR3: TGTGCCGGCAGGGAATCAGGGGAAGGCGAGCAGTACTTC.